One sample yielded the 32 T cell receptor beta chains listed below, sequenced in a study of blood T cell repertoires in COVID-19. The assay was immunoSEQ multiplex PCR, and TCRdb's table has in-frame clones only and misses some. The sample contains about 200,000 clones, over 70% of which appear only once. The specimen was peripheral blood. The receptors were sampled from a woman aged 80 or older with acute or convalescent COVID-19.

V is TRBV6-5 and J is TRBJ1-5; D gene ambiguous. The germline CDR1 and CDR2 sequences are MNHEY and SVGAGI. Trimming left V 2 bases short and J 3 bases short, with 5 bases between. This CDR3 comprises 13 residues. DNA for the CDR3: TGTGCCAGCAGTTACGGCCTCAATCAGCCCCAGCATTTT. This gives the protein CASSYGLNQPQHF.

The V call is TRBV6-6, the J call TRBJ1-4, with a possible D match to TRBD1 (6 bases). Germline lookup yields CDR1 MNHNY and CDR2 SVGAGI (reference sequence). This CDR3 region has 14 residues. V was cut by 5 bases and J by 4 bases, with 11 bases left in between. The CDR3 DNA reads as TGTGCCAGCAGTCCAGGGGCGAGTAATGAAAAACTGTTTTTT. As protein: CASSPGASNEKLFF.

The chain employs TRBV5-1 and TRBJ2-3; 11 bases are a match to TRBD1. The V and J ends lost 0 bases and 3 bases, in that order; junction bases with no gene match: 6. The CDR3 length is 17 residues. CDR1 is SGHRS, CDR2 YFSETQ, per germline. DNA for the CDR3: TGCGCCAGCAGCTTGGCCGGACAGGGGGCGTTAACAGATACGCAGTATTTT. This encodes CASSLAGQGALTDTQYF.

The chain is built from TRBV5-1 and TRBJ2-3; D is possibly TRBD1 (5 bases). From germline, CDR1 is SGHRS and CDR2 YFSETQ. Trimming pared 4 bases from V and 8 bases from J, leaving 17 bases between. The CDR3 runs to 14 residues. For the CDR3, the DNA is TGCGCCAGCAGCCGCGACAGTCCCCCAACTACGCAGTATTTT. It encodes CASSRDSPPTTQYF.

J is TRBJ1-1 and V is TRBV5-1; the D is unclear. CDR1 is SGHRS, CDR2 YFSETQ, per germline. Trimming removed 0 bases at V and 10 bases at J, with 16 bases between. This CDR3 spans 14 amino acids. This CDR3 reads CASSLDSQRLGAFF. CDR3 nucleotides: TGCGCCAGCAGCTTGGACAGCCAGAGATTAGGAGCTTTCTTT.

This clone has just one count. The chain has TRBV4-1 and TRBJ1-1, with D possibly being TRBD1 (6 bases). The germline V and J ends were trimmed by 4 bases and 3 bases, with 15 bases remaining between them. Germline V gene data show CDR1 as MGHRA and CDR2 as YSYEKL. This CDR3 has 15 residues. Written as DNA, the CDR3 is TGCGCCAGCAGCCGGGGACAAACCCTGGACACTGAAGCTTTCTTT. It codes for CASSRGQTLDTEAFF.

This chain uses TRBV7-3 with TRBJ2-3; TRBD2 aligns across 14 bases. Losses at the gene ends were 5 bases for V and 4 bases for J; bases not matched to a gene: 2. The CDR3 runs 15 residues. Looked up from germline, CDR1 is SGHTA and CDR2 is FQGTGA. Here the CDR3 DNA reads TGTGCCAGCAGCACGGGACTAGCGGGAGCAGATACGCAGTATTTT. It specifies CASSTGLAGADTQYF.

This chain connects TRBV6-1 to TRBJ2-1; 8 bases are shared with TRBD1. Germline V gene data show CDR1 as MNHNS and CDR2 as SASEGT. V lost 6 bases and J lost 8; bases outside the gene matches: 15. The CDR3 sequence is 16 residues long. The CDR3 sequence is CASREYGQGAEHEQFF. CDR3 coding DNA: TGTGCCAGCAGAGAATATGGACAGGGAGCTGAGCATGAGCAGTTCTTC.

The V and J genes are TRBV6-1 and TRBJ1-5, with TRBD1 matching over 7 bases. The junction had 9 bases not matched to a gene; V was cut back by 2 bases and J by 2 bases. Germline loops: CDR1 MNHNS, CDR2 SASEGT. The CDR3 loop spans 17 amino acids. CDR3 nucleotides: TGTGCCAGCAGTGAACTAGGGGGCTTTAGTGGCAATCAGCCCCAGCATTTT. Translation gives CASSELGGFSGNQPQHF.

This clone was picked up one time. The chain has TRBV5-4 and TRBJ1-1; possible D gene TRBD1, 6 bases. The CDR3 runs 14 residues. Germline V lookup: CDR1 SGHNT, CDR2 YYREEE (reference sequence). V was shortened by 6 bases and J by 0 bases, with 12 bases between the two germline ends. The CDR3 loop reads CASKGTQVNTEAFF. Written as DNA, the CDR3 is TGTGCCAGCAAGGGGACACAGGTGAACACTGAAGCTTTCTTT.

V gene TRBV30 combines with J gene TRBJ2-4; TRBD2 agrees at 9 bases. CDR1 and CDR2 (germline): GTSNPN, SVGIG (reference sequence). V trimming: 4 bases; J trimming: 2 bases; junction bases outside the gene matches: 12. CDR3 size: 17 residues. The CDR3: CAWTLAGGPGPKNIQYF. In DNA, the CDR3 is TGTGCCTGGACTTTGGCGGGAGGGCCGGGTCCCAAAAACATTCAGTACTTC.

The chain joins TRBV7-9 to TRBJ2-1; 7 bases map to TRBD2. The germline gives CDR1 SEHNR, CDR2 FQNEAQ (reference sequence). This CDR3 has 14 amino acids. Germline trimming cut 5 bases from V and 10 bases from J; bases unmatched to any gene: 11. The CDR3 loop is CASSHNLAGGEQFF. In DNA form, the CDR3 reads TGTGCCAGCAGCCACAATTTAGCGGGTGGCGAGCAGTTCTTC.

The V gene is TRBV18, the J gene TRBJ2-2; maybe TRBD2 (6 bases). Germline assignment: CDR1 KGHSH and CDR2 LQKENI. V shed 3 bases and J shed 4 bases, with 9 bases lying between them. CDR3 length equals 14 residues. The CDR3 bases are TGTGCCAGCTCACCGGTTAGCGGCACCGGGGAGCTGTTTTTT. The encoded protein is CASSPVSGTGELFF.

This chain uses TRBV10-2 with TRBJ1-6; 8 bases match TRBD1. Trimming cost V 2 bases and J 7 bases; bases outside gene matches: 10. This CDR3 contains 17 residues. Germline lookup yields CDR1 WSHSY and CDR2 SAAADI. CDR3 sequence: CASSEPHLSGGNSPLHF. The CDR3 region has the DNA TGCGCCAGCAGTGAGCCCCATTTATCAGGGGGCAATTCACCCCTCCACTTT.

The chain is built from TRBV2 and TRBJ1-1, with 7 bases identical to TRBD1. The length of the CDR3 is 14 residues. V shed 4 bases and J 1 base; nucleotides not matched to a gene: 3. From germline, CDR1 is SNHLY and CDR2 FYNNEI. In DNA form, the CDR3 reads TGTGCCAGCAGTGGAACAGGGGAGAACACTGAAGCTTTCTTT. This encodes CASSGTGENTEAFF.

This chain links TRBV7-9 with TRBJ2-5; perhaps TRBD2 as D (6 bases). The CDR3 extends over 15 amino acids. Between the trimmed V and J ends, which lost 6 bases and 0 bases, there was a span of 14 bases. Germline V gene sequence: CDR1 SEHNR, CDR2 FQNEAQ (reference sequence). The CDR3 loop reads CASRGGPSDQETQYF. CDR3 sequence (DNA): TGTGCCAGCAGGGGGGGACCTTCCGACCAAGAGACCCAGTACTTC.

DNA of the CDR3: TGTGCCAGCAGCTTAGGGGCAGCTTCAACTAATGAAAAACTGTTTTTT. Translation: CASSLGAASTNEKLFF. The chain has TRBV11-1 and TRBJ1-4; D remains unclear. The CDR3 length is 16 residues. The V end was cut by 1 base, the J end by 0 bases, with 9 bases between. Germline CDR1 SGHAT, CDR2 FQDESV (reference sequence). Using reference TRBV11-1 and TRBJ1-4 for the parts outside the CDR3, the full variable domain is EAEVAQSPRYKITEKSQAVAFWCDPISGHATLYWYRQILGQGPELLVQFQDESVVDDSQLPKDRFSAERLKGVDSTLKIQPAELGDSAMYLCASSLGAASTNEKLFFGSGTQLSVL.

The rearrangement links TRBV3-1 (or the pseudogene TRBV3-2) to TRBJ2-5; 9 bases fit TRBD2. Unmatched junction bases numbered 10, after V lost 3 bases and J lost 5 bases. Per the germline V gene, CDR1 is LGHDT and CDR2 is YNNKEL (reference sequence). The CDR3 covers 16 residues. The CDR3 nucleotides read TGTGCCAGCAGCCATAGACTGACTAGCGGTATGGAGACCCAGTACTTC. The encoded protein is CASSHRLTSGMETQYF.

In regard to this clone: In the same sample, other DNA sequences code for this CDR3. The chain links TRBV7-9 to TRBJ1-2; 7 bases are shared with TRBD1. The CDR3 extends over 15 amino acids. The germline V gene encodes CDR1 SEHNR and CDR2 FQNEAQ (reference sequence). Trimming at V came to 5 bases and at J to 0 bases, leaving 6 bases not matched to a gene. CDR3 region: CASSLGTDPNYGYTF. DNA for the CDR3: TGTGCCAGCAGCCTAGGGACAGATCCTAACTATGGCTACACCTTC.

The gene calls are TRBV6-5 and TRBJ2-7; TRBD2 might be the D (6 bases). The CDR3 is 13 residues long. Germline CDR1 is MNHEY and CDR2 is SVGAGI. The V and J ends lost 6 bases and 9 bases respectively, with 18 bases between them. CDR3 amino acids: CASSPGLAVGQYF. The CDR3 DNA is TGTGCCAGCAGCCCGGGACTCGCCGTCGGGCAGTACTTC.

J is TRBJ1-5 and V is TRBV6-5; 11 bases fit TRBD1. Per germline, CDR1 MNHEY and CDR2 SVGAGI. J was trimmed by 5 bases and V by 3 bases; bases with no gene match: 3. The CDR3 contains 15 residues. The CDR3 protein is CASSYGTGGDQPQHF. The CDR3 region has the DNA TGTGCCAGCAGTTATGGGACAGGGGGTGATCAGCCCCAGCATTTT.

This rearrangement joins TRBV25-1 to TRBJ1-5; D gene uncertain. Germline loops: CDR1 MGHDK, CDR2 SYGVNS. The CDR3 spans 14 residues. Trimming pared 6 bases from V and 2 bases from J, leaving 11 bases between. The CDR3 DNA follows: TGTGCCAGCAGCTCAGGTAAGGGCAATCAGCCCCAGCATTTT. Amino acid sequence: CASSSGKGNQPQHF.

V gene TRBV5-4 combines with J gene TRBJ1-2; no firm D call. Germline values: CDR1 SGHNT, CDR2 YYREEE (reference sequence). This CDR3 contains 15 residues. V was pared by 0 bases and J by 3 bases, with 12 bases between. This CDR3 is CASSLVGRADYGYTF. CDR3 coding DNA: TGTGCCAGCAGCTTGGTCGGGAGGGCGGACTATGGCTACACCTTC.

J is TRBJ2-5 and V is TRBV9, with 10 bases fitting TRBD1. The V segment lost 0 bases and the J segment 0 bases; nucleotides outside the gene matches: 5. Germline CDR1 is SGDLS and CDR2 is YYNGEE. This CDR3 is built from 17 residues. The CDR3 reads CASSVGTGGPNQETQYF. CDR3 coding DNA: TGTGCCAGCAGCGTAGGGACAGGGGGTCCCAACCAAGAGACCCAGTACTTC.

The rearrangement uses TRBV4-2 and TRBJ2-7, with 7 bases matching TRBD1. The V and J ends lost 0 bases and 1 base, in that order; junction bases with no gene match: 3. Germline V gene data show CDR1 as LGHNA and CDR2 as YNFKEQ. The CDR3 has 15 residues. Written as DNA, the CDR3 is TGTGCCAGCAGCCAAGATAAGGACAGGTCCTACGAGCAGTACTTC. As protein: CASSQDKDRSYEQYF.

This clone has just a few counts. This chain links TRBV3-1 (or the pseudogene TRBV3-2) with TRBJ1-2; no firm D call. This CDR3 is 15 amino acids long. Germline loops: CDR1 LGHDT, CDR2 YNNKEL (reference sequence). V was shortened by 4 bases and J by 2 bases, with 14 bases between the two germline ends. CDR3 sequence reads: CASSLGLGQNYGYTF. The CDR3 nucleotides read TGTGCCAGCAGCCTCGGACTCGGGCAGAACTATGGCTACACCTTC.

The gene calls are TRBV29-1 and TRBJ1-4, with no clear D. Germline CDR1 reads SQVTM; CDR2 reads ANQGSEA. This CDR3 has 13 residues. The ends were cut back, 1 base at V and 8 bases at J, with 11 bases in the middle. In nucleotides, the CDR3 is TGCAGCGTTGAAGGAGGGTTTGGGGAAAAACTGTTTTTT. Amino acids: CSVEGGFGEKLFF.

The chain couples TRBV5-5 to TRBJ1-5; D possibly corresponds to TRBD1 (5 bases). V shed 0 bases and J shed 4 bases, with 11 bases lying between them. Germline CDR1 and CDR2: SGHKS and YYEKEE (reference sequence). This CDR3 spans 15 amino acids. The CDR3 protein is CASSLGQSPNQPQHF. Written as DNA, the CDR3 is TGTGCCAGCAGCTTGGGACAGAGCCCAAATCAGCCCCAGCATTTT.

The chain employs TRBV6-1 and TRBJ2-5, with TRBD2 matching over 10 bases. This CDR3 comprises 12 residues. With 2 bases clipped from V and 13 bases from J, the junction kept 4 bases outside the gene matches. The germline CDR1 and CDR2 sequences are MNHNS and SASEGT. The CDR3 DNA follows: TGTGCCAGCAGTGAAACTAGCGGGGTGGGGTACTTC. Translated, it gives CASSETSGVGYF.

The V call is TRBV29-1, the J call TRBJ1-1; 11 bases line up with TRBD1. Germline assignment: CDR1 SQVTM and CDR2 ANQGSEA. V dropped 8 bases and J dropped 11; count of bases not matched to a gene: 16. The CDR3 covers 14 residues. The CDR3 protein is CSPSPGQGVGEAFF. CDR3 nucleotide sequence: TGCAGCCCATCCCCGGGACAGGGGGTGGGAGAGGCTTTCTTT.

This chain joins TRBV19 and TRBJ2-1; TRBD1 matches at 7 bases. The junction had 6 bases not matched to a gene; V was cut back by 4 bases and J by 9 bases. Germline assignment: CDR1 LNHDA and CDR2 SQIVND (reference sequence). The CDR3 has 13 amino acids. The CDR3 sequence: CASSTDRSFEQFF. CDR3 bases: TGTGCCAGTAGTACGGACAGGTCGTTTGAGCAGTTCTTC.

The CDR3 reads CASSIGRQGLTDTQYF. Written as DNA, the CDR3 is TGTGCCAGTAGTATAGGCAGACAGGGATTAACAGATACGCAGTATTTT. The chain couples TRBV19 to TRBJ2-3, with 7 bases that match TRBD1. Germline V gene sequence: CDR1 LNHDA, CDR2 SQIVND (reference sequence). The J segment lost 3 bases and the V segment lost 1 base, leaving 7 bases of the junction unmatched. CDR3 length: 16 amino acids.